The 30 T cell receptor beta chains in this list originate from one sample, sequenced in a study of chemoradiotherapy in HPV16-positive cancers. Sequencing was performed with immunoSEQ multiplex PCR; in TCRdb, only in-frame clones are kept and a portion is missing. The sample has approximately 12,000 clones; almost 90% are singletons. The specimen was obtained from a patient who underwent chemoradiotherapy. The source is a human donor with HPV-associated anogenital cancer.

This sequence joins TRBV6-5 and TRBJ1-1, with unresolved D. Germline CDR1 MNHEY, CDR2 SVGAGI. CDR3 length: 13 amino acids. V lost 1 base and J lost 3, with 6 bases in between. The CDR3 protein is CASSYFGDTEAFF. CDR3 nucleotides: TGTGCCAGCAGTTACTTCGGGGACACTGAAGCTTTCTTT.

The chain employs TRBV9 and TRBJ2-6; unclear D gene. The germline V gene has CDR1 SGDLS and CDR2 YYNGEE. The CDR3 has 15 amino acids. V dropped 2 bases and J dropped 0 bases, with 6 bases sitting between them. The CDR3 DNA reads as TGTGCCAGCAGCGTCGGGTTCTCTGGGGCCAACGTCCTGACTTTC. Encoded protein: CASSVGFSGANVLTF.

This sequence joins TRBV7-9 and TRBJ1-1; 7 nucleotides align to TRBD1. The CDR3 length is 15 residues. The V gene end was trimmed by 3 bases and the J gene end by 4 bases; junction bases not matched to a gene: 8. CDR1 and CDR2 from the germline V gene are SEHNR and FQNEAQ (reference sequence). The CDR3 sequence is CASSFLRGASTEAFF. The CDR3 DNA reads as TGTGCCAGCAGCTTTCTCAGGGGGGCCTCCACTGAAGCTTTCTTT.

The CDR3: CASSLVAASSTDTQYF. The CDR3 DNA sequence: TGTGCCAGCAGCTTAGTCGCGGCTTCTAGCACAGATACGCAGTATTTT. This chain uses TRBV7-6 with TRBJ2-3; no clear D gene. The CDR3 is 16 amino acids. The germline V and J ends were trimmed by 1 base and 0 bases, with 11 bases remaining between them. Looked up from germline, CDR1 is SGHVS and CDR2 is FNYEAQ.

The gene calls are TRBV11-3 and TRBJ1-3; no definite D call. CDR3 length equals 11 residues. Trimming removed 0 bases at V and 10 bases at J, with 4 bases between. Germline V gives CDR1 SGHNT, CDR2 YENEEA. CDR3 bases: TGTGCCAGCAGCTTAGATCCGACCATATATTTT. This translates into CASSLDPTIYF.

The V gene is TRBV27, the J gene TRBJ1-1, with TRBD1 matching 7 bases. This CDR3 has 20 amino acids. The germline CDR1 and CDR2 sequences are MNHEY and SMNVEV (reference sequence). J gave up 1 base and V 4 bases, and 21 bases lay outside the gene matches. CDR3 bases: TGTGCCAGCAGTTCCCTGATACGGGACAGTCTCTCTAATTGGAACACTGAAGCTTTCTTT. Its translation is CASSSLIRDSLSNWNTEAFF.

CDR3 DNA: TGTGCCAGCAGTGAACAACAGCGGGGAAACAATGAGCAGTTCTTC. It codes for CASSEQQRGNNEQFF. The genes are TRBV25-1 and TRBJ2-1, with 7 nucleotides matching TRBD2. CDR3 length equals 15 residues. The V gene end was trimmed by 2 bases and the J gene end by 5 bases; junction bases not matched to a gene: 6. Germline lookup yields CDR1 MGHDK and CDR2 SYGVNS.

The chain recombines TRBV9 with TRBJ2-7; 7 bases are a match to TRBD1. V shed 4 bases and J 1 base; nucleotides not matched to a gene: 11. The CDR3 spans 16 residues. From germline, CDR1 is SGDLS and CDR2 YYNGEE. The chain's CDR3 is CASSSEEQGPSYEQYF. The CDR3 coding sequence is TGTGCCAGCAGCTCAGAGGAACAGGGGCCGTCCTACGAGCAGTACTTC. Filled out from reference TRBV9 and TRBJ2-7, the complete variable domain reads DSGVTQTPKHLITATGQRVTLRCSPRSGDLSVYWYQQSLDQGLQFLIQYYNGEERAKGNILERFSAQQFPDLHSELNLSSLELGDSALYFCASSSEEQGPSYEQYFGPGTRLTVT.

The gene calls are TRBV9 and TRBJ1-2; the D is unclear. The CDR3 length is 16 residues. V shed 0 bases and J shed 0 bases, with 12 bases lying between them. The germline V gene encodes CDR1 SGDLS and CDR2 YYNGEE. The CDR3 bases are TGTGCCAGCAGCGTAGCTCCGAGGAAATCTAACTATGGCTACACCTTC. Translation gives CASSVAPRKSNYGYTF.

The table lists this clone with a few counts. The genes are TRBV11-2 and TRBJ2-7; 8 nucleotides align to TRBD1. Losses at the gene ends were 4 bases for V and 3 bases for J; bases not matched to a gene: 8. This CDR3 is 15 amino acids long. Per the germline V gene, CDR1 is SGHAT and CDR2 is FQNNGV. CDR3 in DNA: TGTGCCAGCAGCTCCCAGGGGGCTAGCAGCTACGAGCAGTACTTC. This translates into CASSSQGASSYEQYF.

The chain uses TRBV11-2 and TRBJ2-7, with D tentatively TRBD1 (8 bases). The CDR3 spans 17 residues. The V gene's germline CDR1 is SGHAT and CDR2 FQNNGV. Deletions cut 8 bases from V and 4 bases from J, with 27 bases between. CDR3 region: CASRTGGGSGRAYEQYF. The DNA for the CDR3 is TGTGCCAGCCGTACAGGGGGAGGTAGCGGGCGTGCTTACGAGCAGTACTTC.

The V gene is TRBV21-1, the J gene TRBJ1-5. TRBV21-1 counts as a pseudogene. The length of the CDR3 is 21 residues. DNA of the CDR3: TGTGCCAGCAGCAAATCTAAGGGCCAAGGCCTCCGACATCATAGCAATCAGCCCCAGCATTTT. It is translated as CASSKSKGQGLRHHSNQPQHF.

J is TRBJ1-5 and V is TRBV7-9, with TRBD1 as a possible D gene (6 bases). V shed 5 bases and J shed 5 bases, with 13 bases lying between them. Per germline, CDR1 SEHNR and CDR2 FQNEAQ (reference sequence). The CDR3 has 14 residues. CDR3 in DNA: TGTGCCAGCAGCACCACAGGGTTGCATCAGCCCCAGCATTTT. Amino acids: CASSTTGLHQPQHF.

The chain is built from TRBV19 and TRBJ1-5; D not resolved. This CDR3 is built from 15 residues. Per the germline V gene, CDR1 is LNHDA and CDR2 is SQIVND (reference sequence). V was cut by 3 bases and J by 0 bases, with 9 bases left in between. The CDR3 DNA reads as TGTGCCAGTAGTATGGCAACCCTTAGCAATCAGCCCCAGCATTTT. Its translation: CASSMATLSNQPQHF.

J is TRBJ1-5 and V is TRBV6-5; the D is unclear. The germline V gene encodes CDR1 MNHEY and CDR2 SVGAGI. There are 14 residues in the CDR3. Trimming removed 5 bases from V and 3 bases from J, with 11 bases in between. CDR3 amino acids: CASSRRSNNQPQHF. CDR3 bases: TGTGCCAGCAGTCGCCGCTCCAACAATCAGCCCCAGCATTTT.

The rearrangement joins TRBV19 to TRBJ2-2, with D possibly being TRBD2 (6 bases). V lost 3 bases to trimming and J lost 6 bases, with 17 bases between them. The CDR3 covers 16 residues. Germline lookup yields CDR1 LNHDA and CDR2 SQIVND (reference sequence). The CDR3 spells CASSILAGSPSGELFF. The CDR3 DNA is TGTGCCAGTAGTATCCTTGCCGGGAGCCCATCCGGGGAGCTGTTTTTT.

The rearrangement joins TRBV27 to TRBJ2-7; 7 nucleotides match TRBD1. This CDR3 has 14 residues. With 1 base clipped from V and 2 bases from J, the junction kept 2 bases outside the gene matches. Germline V lookup: CDR1 MNHEY, CDR2 SMNVEV (reference sequence). CDR3: CASSLYRGTYEQYF. The CDR3 nucleotides read TGTGCCAGCAGTTTATACAGGGGAACCTACGAGCAGTACTTC.

V gene TRBV14 combines with J gene TRBJ2-7, with D perhaps TRBD1 (5 bases). The CDR3 is made up of 12 amino acids. The germline V gene encodes CDR1 SGHDN and CDR2 FVKESK. V was shortened by 3 bases and J by 5 bases, with 8 bases between the two germline ends. CDR3 loop: CASSQRQHEQYF. The CDR3 DNA reads TGTGCCAGCAGCCAGAGACAGCACGAGCAGTACTTC.

To note about this clone: The junction shows a germline mismatch at one end, possibly a read error. This chain links TRBV25-1 with TRBJ2-1; a possible D gene is TRBD1 (7 bases). The CDR3 is 12 residues long. Germline CDR1 is MGHDK and CDR2 is SYGVNS. CDR3 DNA sequence: TGTGCCAGCGGTGACAGGGAGGATGAGCAGTTCTTC. This gives the protein CASGDREDEQFF.

The genes are TRBV19 and TRBJ1-1; D not certain. The germline V and J ends were trimmed by 6 bases and 8 bases, with 19 bases remaining between them. The CDR3 is 14 amino acids. Germline loops: CDR1 LNHDA, CDR2 SQIVND (reference sequence). This CDR3 is CASSNSNRDREAFF. For the CDR3, the DNA is TGTGCCAGTAGCAACTCCAACCGAGATCGGGAAGCTTTCTTT.

J is TRBJ2-3 and V is TRBV9; D gene unclear. CDR3 length equals 13 residues. Trimming took 0 bases from V and 4 from J, leaving 6 bases between them. CDR1 and CDR2 (germline): SGDLS, YYNGEE. The chain's CDR3 is CASSVEVPDTQYF. CDR3 nucleotides: TGTGCCAGCAGCGTAGAGGTGCCAGATACGCAGTATTTT.

The gene calls are TRBV6-5 and TRBJ2-6; D is undetermined. CDR1 and CDR2 from the germline V gene are MNHEY and SVGAGI. V was trimmed by 4 bases and J by 0 bases, leaving 4 bases between them. This CDR3 is built from 14 residues. The CDR3 bases are TGTGCCAGCAGTTCCCGCTCTGGGGCCAACGTCCTGACTTTC. Protein: CASSSRSGANVLTF.

The V call is TRBV6-5, the J call TRBJ1-3; D not resolved. Germline-derived CDR1 and CDR2 are MNHEY and SVGAGI. V dropped 6 bases and J dropped 0 bases, with 12 bases sitting between them. The CDR3 contains 15 residues. CDR3 sequence: CASRPPGPSGNTIYF. DNA of the CDR3: TGTGCCAGCAGGCCCCCGGGCCCCTCTGGAAACACCATATATTTT.

This chain joins TRBV2 and TRBJ2-2; a possible D gene is TRBD1 (6 bases). The V gene lost 6 bases and the J gene lost 0 bases, with 11 bases spanning the gap. The germline V gene encodes CDR1 SNHLY and CDR2 FYNNEI. The CDR3 totals 15 residues. The CDR3 DNA follows: TGTGCCAGCAGCAAAGACAGGCCGAACACCGGGGAGCTGTTTTTT. Translation gives CASSKDRPNTGELFF.

The chain employs TRBV5-6 and TRBJ1-6; D perhaps matches TRBD1 (6 bases). The germline V gene has CDR1 SGHDT and CDR2 YYEEEE. Trimming took 1 base from V and 15 from J, leaving 14 bases between them. This CDR3 comprises 13 residues. Here the CDR3 reads CASSLTSGAHLHF. CDR3 in DNA: TGTGCCAGCAGCTTGACATCGGGGGCCCACCTCCACTTT.

This clone was seen a few times. This chain uses TRBV5-1 with TRBJ2-5; TRBD1 might be the D (6 bases). The CDR3 length is 14 residues. Trimming took off 4 bases at V and 3 bases at J, with 13 bases between the two ends. Germline loops: CDR1 SGHRS, CDR2 YFSETQ. The CDR3 DNA reads TGCGCCAGCAGCCCCGAGCGGACAGAAGAGACCCAGTACTTC. Protein product: CASSPERTEETQYF. The variable domain in full, with the rest retrieved from reference TRBV5-1 and TRBJ2-5, is KAGVTQTPRYLIKTRGQQVTLSCSPISGHRSVSWYQQTPGQGLQFLFEYFSETQRNKGNFPGRFSGRQFSNSRSEMNVSTLELGDSALYLCASSPERTEETQYFGPGTRLLVL.

In its sample, this clone was seen once. The gene calls are TRBV29-1 and TRBJ1-2; D remains ambiguous. CDR1 is SQVTM, CDR2 ANQGSEA, per germline. This CDR3 is 14 amino acids long. Trimming took 6 bases from V and 2 from J, leaving 16 bases between them. The CDR3 spells CSVASGARNYGYTF. The CDR3 bases are TGCAGCGTCGCCTCGGGTGCAAGGAACTATGGCTACACCTTC.

This chain joins TRBV19 and TRBJ1-5, with 10 bases aligning to TRBD1. With 3 bases clipped from V and 2 bases from J, the junction kept 4 bases outside the gene matches. This CDR3 is built from 16 residues. The germline V gene encodes CDR1 LNHDA and CDR2 SQIVND (reference sequence). The CDR3 region has the DNA TGTGCCAGTAGTATGTTAGGGACAGGGGGCAATCAGCCCCAGCATTTT. Residues: CASSMLGTGGNQPQHF. The entire variable domain, with the rest obtained from reference TRBV19 and TRBJ1-5, is as follows: DGGITQSPKYLFRKEGQNVTLSCEQNLNHDAMYWYRQDPGQGLRLIYYSQIVNDFQKGDIAEGYSVSREKKESFPLTVTSAQKNPTAFYLCASSMLGTGGNQPQHFGDGTRLSIL.

The genes are TRBV5-1 and TRBJ2-2, with 9 nucleotides matching TRBD1. Trimming at V came to 2 bases and at J to 5 bases, leaving 4 bases not matched to a gene. CDR3 size: 15 residues. From germline, CDR1 is SGHRS and CDR2 YFSETQ. CDR3 in DNA: TGCGCCAGCAGCTTTGGGACAGGGTGGACCGGGGAGCTGTTTTTT. The encoded protein is CASSFGTGWTGELFF. Drawing the rest from reference TRBV5-1 and TRBJ2-2, the complete variable domain is KAGVTQTPRYLIKTRGQQVTLSCSPISGHRSVSWYQQTPGQGLQFLFEYFSETQRNKGNFPGRFSGRQFSNSRSEMNVSTLELGDSALYLCASSFGTGWTGELFFGEGSRLTVL.

The rearrangement joins TRBV5-8 to TRBJ1-2; the D gene is possibly TRBD1 (5 bases). Germline loops: CDR1 SGHTS, CDR2 YDEGEE. The CDR3 extends over 15 amino acids. The ends were cut back, 4 bases at V and 3 bases at J, with 16 bases in the middle. The CDR3 loop reads CASSVSRVSHYGYTF. CDR3 nucleotides: TGTGCCAGCAGCGTATCCAGGGTCTCGCACTATGGCTACACCTTC. The whole variable domain, filled in from reference TRBV5-8 and TRBJ1-2, reads EAGVTQSPTHLIKTRGQQATLRCSPISGHTSVYWYQQALGLGLQFLLWYDEGEERNRGNFPPRFSGRQFPNYSSELNVNALELEDSALYLCASSVSRVSHYGYTFGSGTRLTVV.